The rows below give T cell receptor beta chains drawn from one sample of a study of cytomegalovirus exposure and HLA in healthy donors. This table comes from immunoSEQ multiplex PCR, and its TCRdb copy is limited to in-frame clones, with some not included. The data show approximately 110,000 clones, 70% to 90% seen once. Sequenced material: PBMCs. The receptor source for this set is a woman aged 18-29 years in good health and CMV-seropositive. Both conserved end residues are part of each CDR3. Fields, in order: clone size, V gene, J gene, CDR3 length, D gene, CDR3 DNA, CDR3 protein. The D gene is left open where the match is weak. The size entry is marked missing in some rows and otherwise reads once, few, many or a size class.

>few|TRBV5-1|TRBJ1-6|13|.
TGCGCCAGCAGCTTGGTTTATCTATCACCCCTCCACTTT
CASSLVYLSPLHF
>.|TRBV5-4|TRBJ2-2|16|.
TGTGCCAGCAGCTTTTTTGGCGGCTCGAACACCGGGGAGCTGTTTTTT
CASSFFGGSNTGELFF
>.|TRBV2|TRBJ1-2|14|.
TGTGCCAGCACTTCAGGGAAGGGGAACTATGGCTACACCTTC
CASTSGKGNYGYTF
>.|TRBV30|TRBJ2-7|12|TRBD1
TGTGGGTTGACAGGGGGAACATACGAGCAGTACTTC
CGLTGGTYEQYF
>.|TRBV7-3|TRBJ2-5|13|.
TGTGCCAGCAGCCGGGGGTTACAAGAGACCCAGTACTTC
CASSRGLQETQYF
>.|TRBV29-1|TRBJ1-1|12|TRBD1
TGCAGCGCACAGGGGGCGCTGACTGAAGCTTTCTTT
CSAQGALTEAFF
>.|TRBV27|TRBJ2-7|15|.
TGTGCCAGCAGTTTAGCCCCAGGGACTCGCTACGAGCAGTACTTC
CASSLAPGTRYEQYF
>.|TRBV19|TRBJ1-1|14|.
TGTGCCAGTAGTATAGTGGGGAGGGACACTGAAGCTTTCTTT
CASSIVGRDTEAFF
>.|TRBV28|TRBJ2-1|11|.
TGTGCCAGCAGACTCACCAATGAGCAGTTCTTC
CASRLTNEQFF
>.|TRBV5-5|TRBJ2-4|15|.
TGTGCCAGCAGCTTGGGGTTATTCGGGGGAACAACAGAGTACTTC
CASSLGLFGGTTEYF
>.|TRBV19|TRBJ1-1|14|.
TGTGCCAGTACAGACTCTCCCGTTGGTACTGAAGCTTTCTTT
CASTDSPVGTEAFF
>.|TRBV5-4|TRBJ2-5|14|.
TGTGCCAGCAGCTCCGACCAGGGGACCTTGGTGCAGTACTTC
CASSSDQGTLVQYF
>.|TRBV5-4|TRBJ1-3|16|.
TGTGCCAGCAGCTTGGGACAATCCAAGCCTGGAAACACCATATATTTT
CASSLGQSKPGNTIYF
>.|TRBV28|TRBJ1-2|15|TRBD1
TGTGCCAGCAGTTTATCCCCGGAACAGGGGGATGGCTACACCTTC
CASSLSPEQGDGYTF
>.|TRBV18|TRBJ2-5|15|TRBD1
TGTGCCAGCTCACTAGGGACAGGGCACCAAGAGACCCAGTACTTC
CASSLGTGHQETQYF
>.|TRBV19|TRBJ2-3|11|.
TGTGCCAGTAGTAAGCGCGATACGCAGTATTTT
CASSKRDTQYF
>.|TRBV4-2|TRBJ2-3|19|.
TGTGCCAGCAGCCAGGCAGGGGGAGTGGCGGGAGGATTCACAGATACGCAGTATTTT
CASSQAGGVAGGFTDTQYF
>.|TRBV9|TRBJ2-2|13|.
TGTGCCAGCAGCGCACCGGTAACCGGGGAGCTGTTTTTT
CASSAPVTGELFF
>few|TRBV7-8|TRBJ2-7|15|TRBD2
TGTGCCAGCAGCTTTTCCGGGAGGGGGTCCTACGAGCAGTACTTC
CASSFSGRGSYEQYF
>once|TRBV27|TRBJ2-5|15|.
TGTGCCAGCAGTTTATCGTGGGGGCCCTCGGAGACCCAGTACTTC
CASSLSWGPSETQYF
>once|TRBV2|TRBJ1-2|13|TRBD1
TGTGCCAGCAGCGGTGACAGGGTTGGAGGCTACACCTTC
CASSGDRVGGYTF
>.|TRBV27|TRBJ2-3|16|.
TGTGCCAGCAGTTTAGGAGGTTGGTCAAACTTAGATACGCAGTATTTT
CASSLGGWSNLDTQYF
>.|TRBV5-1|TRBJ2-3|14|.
TGCGCCAGCAGCTTACCGGGACTCACAGATACGCAGTATTTT
CASSLPGLTDTQYF
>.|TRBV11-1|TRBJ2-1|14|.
TGTGCCAGCAGCCCTACCGTCACCTACAATGAGCAGTTCTTC
CASSPTVTYNEQFF
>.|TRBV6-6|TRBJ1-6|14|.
TGTGCCAGCAGCCGGGCGGGGGAAAATTCACCCCTCCACTTT
CASSRAGENSPLHF
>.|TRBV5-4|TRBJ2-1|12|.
TGTGCCAGCAGCTTTGGGGGGATGGAGCAGTTCTTC
CASSFGGMEQFF
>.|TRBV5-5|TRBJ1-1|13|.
TGTGCCAGCAGCTTGGCTGTAAACACTGAAGCTTTCTTT
CASSLAVNTEAFF
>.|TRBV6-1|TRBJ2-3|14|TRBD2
TGTGCCAGCAGCGACGGGGGGGGCACAGATACGCAGTATTTT
CASSDGGGTDTQYF
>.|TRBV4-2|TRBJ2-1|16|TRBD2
TGTGCCAGCAGCCAAGATCGACTAGCGATATACAATGAGCAGTTCTTC
CASSQDRLAIYNEQFF
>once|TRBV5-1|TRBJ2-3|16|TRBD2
TGCGCCAGCAGCTTGGAAGGGAGGGCCTACACAGATACGCAGTATTTT
CASSLEGRAYTDTQYF
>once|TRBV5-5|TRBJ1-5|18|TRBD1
TGTGCCAGCAGCTTGCTCCTAACTCCGGGACAGGGTCGTCAGCCCCAGCATTTT
CASSLLLTPGQGRQPQHF
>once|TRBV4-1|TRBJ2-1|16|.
TGCGCCAGCAGCCAAGGCCCCACGCTGGAATGGAGTGAGCAGTTCTTC
CASSQGPTLEWSEQFF
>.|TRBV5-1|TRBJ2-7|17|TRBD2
TGCGCCAGCAGCCCGGGGGCGGGGGGCTACTCCTCCTACGAGCAGTACTTC
CASSPGAGGYSSYEQYF
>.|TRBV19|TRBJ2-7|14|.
TGTGCCAGTAGTCTAGGTAGCATCGACTACGAGCAGTACTTC
CASSLGSIDYEQYF
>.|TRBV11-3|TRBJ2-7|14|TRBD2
TGTGCCAGCAGCTTAGCGGGAGGTAACTACGAGCAGTACTTC
CASSLAGGNYEQYF
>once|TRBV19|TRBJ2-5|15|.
TGTGCCAGTAGACCCAGGGAAGCCCGGCAAGAGACCCAGTACTTC
CASRPREARQETQYF
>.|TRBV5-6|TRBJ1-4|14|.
TGTGCCAGCAGCTTGGCCGGGACGCGGGGAAAACTGTTTTTT
CASSLAGTRGKLFF
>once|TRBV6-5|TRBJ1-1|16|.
TGTGCCAGCAGTTACTCGAGAGGGAGGGGGGGCACTGAAGCTTTCTTT
CASSYSRGRGGTEAFF
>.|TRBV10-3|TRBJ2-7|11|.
TGTGCCATCTTAGGGGGCTACGAGCAGTACTTC
CAILGGYEQYF
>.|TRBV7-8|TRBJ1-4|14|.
TGTGCCAGCAGCCGCGGGAGGACTAATGAAAAACTGTTTTTT
CASSRGRTNEKLFF
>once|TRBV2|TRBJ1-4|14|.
TGTGCCAGCAGTGCTGGCAGATATAATGAAAAACTGTTTTTT
CASSAGRYNEKLFF
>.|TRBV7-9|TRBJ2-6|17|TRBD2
TGTGCCAGCAGCTTAGGGACTAGCAGCTCTGGGGCCAACGTCCTGACTTTC
CASSLGTSSSGANVLTF
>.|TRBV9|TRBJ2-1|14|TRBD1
TGTGCCAGCAGCCCGCCGGACAGGGTCGATGAGCAGTTCTTC
CASSPPDRVDEQFF